The rows below give T cell receptor beta chains drawn from one sample of a study of identical twins. Each CDR3 protein is one row after TCRdb ran MiXCR on the 5' RACE reads. The sample shows about 690,000 distinct CDR3 sequences, approximately 6.1% of them seen only once. Sample: naive T cells sorted from blood. The receptors originated from a man younger than 30 in good health. The CDR3 runs from the conserved cysteine through the conserved F or W. The D gene is left open where the match is weak. Not every row has a clone size; where given, it reads once, few, many or a size class.

clone_size,v_call,d_call,j_call,cdr3_aa,cdr3_nt
many,TRBV3-1,TRBD2,TRBJ2-1,CASSQDRTSLIHNEQFF,TGTGCCAGCAGCCAAGACAGGACTAGTCTCATCCACAATGAGCAGTTCTTC
many,TRBV20-1,NA,TRBJ2-1,CSAQRRDGGASYNEQFF,TGCAGTGCTCAGAGAAGGGATGGCGGGGCGTCCTACAATGAGCAGTTCTTC
many,TRBV4-3,NA,TRBJ2-5,CASSQDSRRGQETQYF,TGCGCCAGCAGCCAAGATTCTCGCAGGGGACAAGAGACCCAGTACTTC
few,TRBV7-2,NA,TRBJ2-5,CASSPPWSGTQYF,TGTGCCAGCAGCCCCCCTTGGTCCGGGACCCAGTACTTC
many,TRBV12-3/TRBV12-4,NA,TRBJ2-1,CASSLLPRGEQFF,TGTGCCAGCAGTTTACTCCCTCGGGGTGAGCAGTTCTTC
many,TRBV20-1,NA,TRBJ2-1,CSAGLTQPSYNEQFF,TGCAGTGCGGGACTCACCCAACCCTCCTACAATGAGCAGTTCTTC
many,TRBV29-1,NA,TRBJ2-1,CSVGGQGGNEQFF,TGCAGCGTGGGAGGACAGGGAGGGAATGAGCAGTTCTTC
NA,TRBV7-2,TRBD1,TRBJ2-1,CASSARTGGGETQFF,TGTGCCAGCAGCGCCCGGACAGGGGGGGGTGAGACCCAGTTCTTC
few,TRBV30,TRBD1,TRBJ2-1,CAWRRQGADEQFF,TGTGCCTGGAGGAGACAGGGAGCGGATGAGCAGTTCTTC
NA,TRBV19,NA,TRBJ1-2,CASSIVRASGYGYTF,TGTGCCAGTAGTATAGTCAGGGCTTCTGGCTATGGCTACACCTTC
many,TRBV4-1,NA,TRBJ1-1,CASSQDSDYVLAFF,TGCGCCAGCAGCCAAGATAGCGATTACGTGCTTGCTTTCTTT
NA,TRBV4-1,NA,TRBJ1-1,CASSHGRFGGAEAFF,TGCGCCAGCAGCCACGGAAGGTTCGGAGGCGCTGAAGCTTTCTTT
NA,TRBV6-4,TRBD2,TRBJ2-1,CASSDLGLARRGGIWSEQFF,TGTGCCAGCAGTGACCTCGGACTAGCGCGCCGTGGGGGGATCTGGAGTGAGCAGTTCTTC
NA,TRBV9,TRBD2,TRBJ2-3,CASSPLAAGADTQYF,TGTGCCAGCAGCCCACTGGCGGCGGGAGCAGATACGCAGTATTTT
many,TRBV29-1,NA,TRBJ1-2,CSVVSLYGYTF,TGCAGCGTCGTTTCTCTCTATGGCTACACCTTC
many,TRBV5-1,TRBD2,TRBJ2-2,CASSPLAGGKYGELFF,TGCGCCAGCAGCCCACTAGCGGGAGGAAAATACGGGGAGCTGTTTTTT
few,TRBV7-2,NA,TRBJ2-2,CASSLSTGAPALGRANTGELFF,TGTGCCAGCAGCTTATCAACAGGCGCCCCAGCGCTGGGGCGGGCGAACACCGGGGAGCTGTTTTTT
few,TRBV7-3,TRBD2,TRBJ2-1,CASSVGGWREGNEQFF,TGTGCCAGCAGCGTGGGGGGCTGGCGGGAGGGAAATGAGCAGTTCTTC
many,TRBV6-5,NA,TRBJ1-1,CASSYSPGLLTEAFF,TGTGCCAGCAGTTACTCGCCGGGTTTGCTCACTGAAGCTTTCTTT
many,TRBV24-1,TRBD1,TRBJ2-1,CATRREGGYEQFF,TGTGCCACCCGAAGGGAAGGGGGCTATGAGCAGTTCTTC
many,TRBV29-1,NA,TRBJ2-4,CSVVLAKNIQYF,TGCAGCGTTGTACTAGCCAAAAACATTCAGTACTTC
NA,TRBV25-1,NA,TRBJ2-3,CASSAPGRGTDTQYF,TGTGCCAGCAGTGCCCCCGGAAGGGGGACAGATACGCAGTATTTT
few,TRBV7-6,TRBD2,TRBJ2-3,CASSLGLAGGHTDTQYF,TGTGCCAGCAGCTTAGGGCTAGCGGGAGGTCACACAGATACGCAGTATTTT
NA,TRBV5-1,NA,TRBJ2-3,CASSLSGAKDTQYF,TGCGCCAGCAGCTTATCAGGGGCGAAAGATACGCAGTATTTT
NA,TRBV6-5,NA,TRBJ2-1,CASSYTVGGDNEQFF,TGTGCCAGCAGTTACACCGTGGGGGGCGACAATGAGCAGTTCTTC
few,TRBV9,NA,TRBJ1-1,CASSVESGASTEAFF,TGTGCCAGCAGCGTAGAATCTGGGGCCAGCACTGAAGCTTTCTTT
many,TRBV7-2,NA,TRBJ2-2,CASKRQQNTGELFF,TGTGCCAGCAAACGACAGCAGAACACCGGGGAGCTGTTTTTT
many,TRBV12-3/TRBV12-4,NA,TRBJ1-5,CASRGGARNQPQHF,TGTGCCAGCAGGGGGGGGGCCCGCAATCAGCCCCAGCATTTT
few,TRBV3-1,TRBD2,TRBJ2-3,CASSRRESTDTQYF,TGTGCCAGCAGTCGGCGGGAGAGCACAGATACGCAGTATTTT
many,TRBV29-1,TRBD2,TRBJ2-1,CSVRTSGGNEQFF,TGCAGCGTCCGGACTAGCGGGGGCAATGAGCAGTTCTTC
many,TRBV9,NA,TRBJ1-6,CASSVAGPQGSPLHF,TGTGCCAGCAGCGTAGCAGGGCCCCAAGGCTCACCCCTCCACTTT
many,TRBV6-2/TRBV6-3,NA,TRBJ2-5,CASLWGGVQETQYF,TGTGCCAGCCTTTGGGGCGGAGTCCAAGAGACCCAGTACTTC
NA,TRBV7-2,NA,TRBJ2-2,CASKNAGTGELFF,TGTGCCAGCAAGAACGCGGGCACCGGGGAGCTGTTTTTT
many,TRBV15,NA,TRBJ2-3,CATSRDQQRGTDTQYF,TGTGCCACCAGCAGAGATCAGCAGCGGGGCACAGATACGCAGTATTTT
few,TRBV10-2,TRBD2,TRBJ2-1,CASAGTSGRRLQFF,TGCGCCAGCGCCGGGACTAGCGGGAGACGTTTGCAGTTCTTC
many,TRBV12-3/TRBV12-4,NA,TRBJ2-2,CASSLAPGGSGELFF,TGTGCCAGCAGTTTAGCCCCAGGGGGGTCCGGGGAGCTGTTTTTT
many,TRBV9,TRBD1,TRBJ2-1,CASSAPTGGFEQFF,TGTGCCAGCAGCGCACCGACAGGGGGCTTTGAGCAGTTCTTC
many,TRBV20-1,TRBD2,TRBJ2-2,CSASRLAGAGELFF,TGCAGTGCTTCTCGACTAGCGGGAGCCGGGGAGCTGTTTTTT
many,TRBV20-1,NA,TRBJ2-2,CSARTPPGAGELFF,TGCAGTGCTAGAACCCCCCCAGGGGCCGGGGAGCTGTTTTTT
few,TRBV2,NA,TRBJ2-1,CASSVELGSYNEQFF,TGTGCCAGCAGTGTGGAGCTGGGTTCCTACAATGAGCAGTTCTTC
many,TRBV6-2/TRBV6-3,TRBD2,TRBJ2-1,CASSLTSGSFNEQFF,TGTGCCAGCAGCCTAACTAGCGGGAGCTTCAATGAGCAGTTCTTC
many,TRBV15,NA,TRBJ2-7,CATSRDRVASLYEQYF,TGTGCCACCAGCAGAGATAGGGTCGCTAGTCTCTACGAGCAGTACTTC
many,TRBV27,NA,TRBJ1-2,CASSRPPGYGYTF,TGTGCCAGCAGTCGCCCCCCGGGGTATGGCTACACCTTC
few,TRBV5-1,NA,TRBJ2-5,CASSLVSGDPLNF,TGCGCCAGCAGCTTGGTTTCCGGAGACCCGTTAAACTTC
many,TRBV28,TRBD2,TRBJ2-1,CAIPGTSVNEQFF,TGTGCTATCCCGGGGACTAGTGTCAATGAGCAGTTCTTC
NA,TRBV20-1,NA,TRBJ2-5,CSASRAEETQYF,TGCAGTGCTAGCCGCGCCGAGGAGACCCAGTACTTC
many,TRBV24-1,NA,TRBJ2-2,CATQVDPGELFF,TGTGCCACCCAAGTGGATCCCGGGGAGCTGTTTTTT
NA,TRBV29-1,NA,TRBJ2-1,CSVDGDTAYEQFF,TGCAGCGTTGACGGGGACACAGCCTACGAGCAGTTCTTC
few,TRBV12-3/TRBV12-4,TRBD1,TRBJ2-7,CASSFGTAMIEQYF,TGTGCCAGCAGTTTTGGGACAGCGATGATCGAGCAGTACTTC
many,TRBV12-3/TRBV12-4,NA,TRBJ2-1,CASSLSEGNEQFF,TGTGCCAGCAGTTTATCGGAGGGCAATGAGCAGTTCTTC
many,TRBV15,NA,TRBJ2-7,CATSRDRVSYEQYF,TGTGCCACCAGCAGAGACAGGGTATCCTACGAGCAGTACTTC
once,TRBV3-1,NA,TRBJ2-2,CASSQEVSGELFF,TGTGCCAGCAGCCAAGAAGTGTCGGGGGAGCTGTTTTTT
many,TRBV28,NA,TRBJ2-7,CASSPPLEISYEQYF,TGTGCCAGCAGTCCCCCGCTAGAGATCTCCTACGAGCAGTACTTC
few,TRBV14,TRBD1,TRBJ2-7,CASSRPGQVYEQYF,TGTGCCAGCAGCCGCCCGGGACAGGTCTACGAGCAGTACTTC
NA,TRBV11-2,TRBD2,TRBJ2-1,CASSPWGLAGGLDNEQFF,TGTGCCAGCAGCCCCTGGGGACTAGCGGGAGGGCTCGACAATGAGCAGTTCTTC